This is a list of T cell receptor beta chains from one sample in a study of cytotoxic CD8 clonotypes in ibrutinib-treated CLL. Sequencing was performed with immunoSEQ multiplex PCR; in TCRdb, only in-frame clones are kept and a portion is missing. Of some 15,000 clones listed, around 60% are singletons. The sequencing here drew on PBMCs, taken before ibrutinib treatment. The receptors originated from a human donor with chronic lymphocytic leukemia. The CDR3 runs from the conserved cysteine through the conserved F or W. D genes are given only for firm matches. Expanded clones are given a class, and other clones once, few, many or no size at all.

d_gene: NA; j_gene: TRBJ2-7; abundance: few; v_gene: TRBV19; CDR3nt: TGTGCCAGTAGTATGGGTAGGACCTACGAGCAGTACTTC; CDR3aa: CASSMGRTYEQYF
d_gene: TRBD2; j_gene: TRBJ2-3; abundance: NA; v_gene: TRBV4-1; CDR3nt: TGCGCCAGCAGGCAATTTAATACACTAGCGGGGGGGCGAGCAGATACGCAGTATTTT; CDR3aa: CASRQFNTLAGGRADTQYF
d_gene: NA; j_gene: TRBJ1-1; abundance: NA; v_gene: TRBV7-8; CDR3nt: TGTGCCAGCAGCTTAGGACAGGCGAACACTGAAGCTTTCTTT; CDR3aa: CASSLGQANTEAFF
d_gene: NA; j_gene: TRBJ1-3; abundance: NA; v_gene: TRBV10-2; CDR3nt: TGCGCCAGCAGGACGGGATCGAGCTCTGGAAACACCATATATTTT; CDR3aa: CASRTGSSSGNTIYF
d_gene: NA; j_gene: TRBJ2-2; abundance: NA; v_gene: TRBV13; CDR3nt: TGTGCCAGCAGCTTCCAGGGAATCGCGAACACCGGGGAGCTGTTTTTT; CDR3aa: CASSFQGIANTGELFF
d_gene: TRBD1; j_gene: TRBJ2-5; abundance: NA; v_gene: TRBV11-2; CDR3nt: TGTGCCAGCAGCCCAACCGACAGGGGCCAAGAGACCCAGTACTTC; CDR3aa: CASSPTDRGQETQYF
d_gene: NA; j_gene: TRBJ1-6; abundance: NA; v_gene: TRBV5-6; CDR3nt: TGTGCCAGCAGCCCGGGTTCTGGGTCACCCCTCCACTTT; CDR3aa: CASSPGSGSPLHF
d_gene: TRBD2; j_gene: TRBJ2-3; abundance: NA; v_gene: TRBV23-1; CDR3nt: TGCGCCAGCAAGTTAGCGGGGGGGAGCACAGATACGCAGTATTTT; CDR3aa: CASKLAGGSTDTQYF
d_gene: TRBD2; j_gene: TRBJ2-1; abundance: NA; v_gene: TRBV15; CDR3nt: TGTGCCACCAGCAGAGAGACAGCGGGGCGCGCTTACAATGAGCAGTTCTTC; CDR3aa: CATSRETAGRAYNEQFF
d_gene: TRBD1; j_gene: TRBJ1-2; abundance: once; v_gene: TRBV2; CDR3nt: TGTGCCAGCACGACAGGGGGCTATGGCTACACCTTC; CDR3aa: CASTTGGYGYTF
d_gene: NA; j_gene: TRBJ2-3; abundance: NA; v_gene: TRBV5-3; CDR3nt: TGTGCCAGAAGCTTGGCAAACCCCCCAGATACGCAGTATTTT; CDR3aa: CARSLANPPDTQYF
d_gene: NA; j_gene: TRBJ1-5; abundance: NA; v_gene: TRBV27; CDR3nt: TGTGCCAGCACCCAGACGGGGAATAGCAATCAGCCCCAGCATTTT; CDR3aa: CASTQTGNSNQPQHF
d_gene: NA; j_gene: TRBJ1-2; abundance: NA; v_gene: TRBV29-1; CDR3nt: TGCAGCGTTGAAGAAAGCTACAGGGCAGGGTATGGCTACACCTTC; CDR3aa: CSVEESYRAGYGYTF
d_gene: TRBD1; j_gene: TRBJ1-2; abundance: once; v_gene: TRBV18; CDR3nt: TGTGCCAGCTCACCCGTTCAGGGGGCTTACGATGGCTACACCTTC; CDR3aa: CASSPVQGAYDGYTF
d_gene: NA; j_gene: TRBJ1-2; abundance: NA; v_gene: TRBV5-4; CDR3nt: TGTGCCAGCAGCTTATTCTATGGCTACACCTTC; CDR3aa: CASSLFYGYTF
d_gene: TRBD1; j_gene: TRBJ2-5; abundance: NA; v_gene: TRBV27; CDR3nt: TGCGCCAGCAGGCCAGGGGGCTGGGGAGAGACCCAGTACTTC; CDR3aa: CASRPGGWGETQYF
d_gene: NA; j_gene: TRBJ2-1; abundance: NA; v_gene: TRBV5-6; CDR3nt: TGTGCCAGCAGTAGCCAAGGGGGGCAGTTCTTC; CDR3aa: CASSSQGGQFF
d_gene: NA; j_gene: TRBJ1-2; abundance: NA; v_gene: TRBV2; CDR3nt: TGTGCCAGCAGGGCACAGCCAGCTAACTATGGCTACACCTTC; CDR3aa: CASRAQPANYGYTF
d_gene: NA; j_gene: TRBJ1-4; abundance: NA; v_gene: TRBV5-5; CDR3nt: TGTGCCAGCAGCTTCTCCCAGAACGCCAACATTAATGAAAAACTGTTTTTT; CDR3aa: CASSFSQNANINEKLFF
d_gene: NA; j_gene: TRBJ2-1; abundance: NA; v_gene: TRBV4-1; CDR3nt: TGCGCCAGCAGCCAAGTCGGCAGTGAGCAGTTCTTC; CDR3aa: CASSQVGSEQFF
d_gene: NA; j_gene: TRBJ1-1; abundance: NA; v_gene: TRBV5-6; CDR3nt: TGCGCCAGCAGCTTGGTCTACAGACACATGAACACTGAAGCTTTCTTT; CDR3aa: CASSLVYRHMNTEAFF
d_gene: TRBD2; j_gene: TRBJ2-7; abundance: NA; v_gene: TRBV11-2; CDR3nt: TGTGCCAGCAGCTTAGCAGCGGGGGGCCCCTACGAGCAGTACTTC; CDR3aa: CASSLAAGGPYEQYF
d_gene: NA; j_gene: TRBJ2-1; abundance: NA; v_gene: TRBV5-4; CDR3nt: TGTGCCAGCAGCTTGGTCGAAGGCAATGAGCAGTTCTTC; CDR3aa: CASSLVEGNEQFF
d_gene: NA; j_gene: TRBJ1-6; abundance: NA; v_gene: TRBV5-4; CDR3nt: TGTGCCAGCAGCTTGGACGGTTGGACCTCACCCCTCCACTTT; CDR3aa: CASSLDGWTSPLHF
d_gene: TRBD2; j_gene: TRBJ2-3; abundance: NA; v_gene: TRBV10-3; CDR3nt: TGTGCCGCCGGACTAGCGGGGGGCACAGATACGCAGTATTTT; CDR3aa: CAAGLAGGTDTQYF
d_gene: TRBD1; j_gene: TRBJ1-1; abundance: NA; v_gene: TRBV29-1; CDR3nt: TGCAGCGTTGACAGGGGGCAGGGCACTGAAGCTTTCTTT; CDR3aa: CSVDRGQGTEAFF
d_gene: NA; j_gene: TRBJ1-6; abundance: NA; v_gene: TRBV9; CDR3nt: TGTGCCAGCAGTCCCTCACAAAATGCGAATTCACCCCTCCACTTT; CDR3aa: CASSPSQNANSPLHF
d_gene: TRBD1; j_gene: TRBJ2-1; abundance: NA; v_gene: TRBV5-5; CDR3nt: TGTGCCAGCAGCTTAGCACAGGGGGACTACAATGAGCAGTTCTTC; CDR3aa: CASSLAQGDYNEQFF
d_gene: NA; j_gene: TRBJ1-1; abundance: once; v_gene: TRBV19; CDR3nt: TGTGCCAGTAGTATTTGGGGGGCGGTACGCACTGAAGCTTTCTTT; CDR3aa: CASSIWGAVRTEAFF
d_gene: TRBD1; j_gene: TRBJ2-5; abundance: NA; v_gene: TRBV5-4; CDR3nt: TGTGCCAGCAGCAAGGACAGGGGGCGCAGGGAGACCCAGTACTTC; CDR3aa: CASSKDRGRRETQYF
d_gene: TRBD1; j_gene: TRBJ2-3; abundance: few; v_gene: TRBV10-3; CDR3nt: TGTGCCATCAGGGACAGGGAGGATACGCAGTATTTT; CDR3aa: CAIRDREDTQYF
d_gene: NA; j_gene: TRBJ2-2; abundance: once; v_gene: TRBV12-5; CDR3nt: TGTGCTAGTGGTTTGAGGCAGGGGCGGACCGGGGAGCTGTTTTTT; CDR3aa: CASGLRQGRTGELFF
d_gene: NA; j_gene: TRBJ2-3; abundance: NA; v_gene: TRBV19; CDR3nt: TGTGCCAGTAGTCCACAGGGAAATGGAGATACGCAGTATTTT; CDR3aa: CASSPQGNGDTQYF
d_gene: NA; j_gene: TRBJ1-6; abundance: NA; v_gene: TRBV5-6; CDR3nt: TGTGCCAGCAGCTCCGGGCCCTCCTGGAATTCACCCCTCCACTTT; CDR3aa: CASSSGPSWNSPLHF
d_gene: TRBD1; j_gene: TRBJ1-6; abundance: few; v_gene: TRBV4-1; CDR3nt: TGCGCCAGCAGCTCACAGACAGGGGGCGATTCACCCCTCCACTTT; CDR3aa: CASSSQTGGDSPLHF